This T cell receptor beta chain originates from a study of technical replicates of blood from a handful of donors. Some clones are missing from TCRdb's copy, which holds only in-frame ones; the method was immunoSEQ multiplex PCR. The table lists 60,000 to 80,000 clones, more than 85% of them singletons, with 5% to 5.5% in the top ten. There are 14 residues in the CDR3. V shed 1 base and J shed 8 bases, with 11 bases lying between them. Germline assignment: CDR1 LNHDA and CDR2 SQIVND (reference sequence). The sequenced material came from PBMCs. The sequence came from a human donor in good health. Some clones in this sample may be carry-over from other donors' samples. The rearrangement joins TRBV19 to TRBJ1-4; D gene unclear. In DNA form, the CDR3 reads TGTGCCAGTAGTATAGGGGCTATACCGGAAAAACTGTTTTTT. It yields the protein CASSIGAIPEKLFF.